The 29 T cell receptor beta chains below come from one sample, sequenced in a study of T-cell memory formation after mild COVID-19. TCRdb called the 5' RACE reads again in MiXCR, with one record for every CDR3 protein. The sample has roughly 350,000 distinct CDR3 sequences, roughly 13% seen once. The source material was PBMCs or a T cell subset sorted from them (not recorded which). All receptors derive from a young man who had mild COVID-19 (a few samples of this study predate the infection). Cell type and time point are not known.

This clonotype was counted between two and nine times. This chain connects TRBV6-5 to TRBJ2-1, with 12 bases lining up with TRBD2. V gave up 2 bases and J gave up 7 bases; unmatched junction bases: 3. Germline V CDR1 and CDR2: MNHEY, SVGAGI. The CDR3 runs to 15 residues. The CDR3 reads CASSYSLAGGNEQFF. The CDR3 nucleotides are TGTGCCAGCAGTTACAGTCTAGCGGGGGGGAATGAGCAGTTCTTC.

As to this clonotype: Its ends do not fully match the called genes, so a read error is possible. The chain couples TRBV7-9 to TRBJ1-2; 7 nucleotides agree with TRBD1. The CDR3 spans 12 residues. Germline values: CDR1 SEHNR, CDR2 FQNEAQ (reference sequence). CDR3 region: CASSPRTGPTYF. As DNA, the CDR3 is TGTGCCAGCAGCCCACGGACAGGTCCAACCTACTTC.

The table lists this clonotype with many counts. This chain links TRBV18 with TRBJ2-1; D remains ambiguous. Trimming took off 2 bases at V and 9 bases at J, with 8 bases between the two ends. Germline V lookup: CDR1 KGHSH, CDR2 LQKENI. This CDR3 is 12 amino acids long. The CDR3 DNA reads TGTGCCAGCTCACCAGGGCTCTCTGAGCAGTTCTTC. It translates to CASSPGLSEQFF.

The sample holds a few counts of this clonotype. This chain links TRBV7-2 with TRBJ2-1; D gene ambiguous. CDR1 SGHTA and CDR2 FQGNSA come from the germline V gene. Trimming shortened V by 5 bases and J by 3 bases, and 8 bases separated the two germline ends. CDR3 length: 13 amino acids. The CDR3 DNA is TGTGCCAGCAGCCCACTTAACTACAATGAGCAGTTCTTC. Translated: CASSPLNYNEQFF.

This clonotype was picked up a small number of times. The rearrangement uses TRBV2 and TRBJ2-3, with TRBD2 matching over 13 bases. J was trimmed by 1 base and V by 6 bases; bases with no gene match: 1. The CDR3 has 15 residues. Germline V gene sequence: CDR1 SNHLY, CDR2 FYNNEI. The CDR3 reads CASRGLAGRTDTQYF. CDR3 DNA: TGTGCCAGCAGGGGACTAGCGGGGCGCACAGATACGCAGTATTTT.

The chain has TRBV4-1 and TRBJ2-7; D not resolved. The germline V gene has CDR1 MGHRA and CDR2 YSYEKL. This CDR3 contains 15 residues. The ends were cut back, 2 bases at V and 5 bases at J, with 16 bases in the middle. CDR3 loop: CASSQPGKGIDEQYF. For the CDR3, the DNA is TGCGCCAGCAGCCAACCCGGAAAGGGTATCGACGAGCAGTACTTC.

This clonotype has just a few counts. The chain is built from TRBV3-1 and TRBJ2-7; tentative D call: TRBD2 (5 bases). The V end was cut by 0 bases, the J end by 6 bases, with 9 bases between. The CDR3 is 13 amino acids. Germline assignment: CDR1 LGHDT and CDR2 YNNKEL (reference sequence). CDR3 sequence (DNA): TGTGCCAGCAGCCAAGATCCGGGGATCGAGCAGTACTTC. It is translated as CASSQDPGIEQYF.

The chain joins TRBV5-1 to TRBJ2-5; D is unresolved. The germline V gene has CDR1 SGHRS and CDR2 YFSETQ. CDR3 length: 15 residues. Trimming shortened V by 2 bases and J by 0 bases, and 11 bases separated the two germline ends. For the CDR3, the DNA is TGCGCCAGCAGCTTCCTAGGGCCGAACCAAGAGACCCAGTACTTC. Encoded protein: CASSFLGPNQETQYF.

The chain employs TRBV7-2 and TRBJ1-5; D gene uncertain. V gave up 1 base and J gave up 0 bases, with 10 bases separating them. This CDR3 has 16 amino acids. Per the germline V gene, CDR1 is SGHTA and CDR2 is FQGNSA. Written as DNA, the CDR3 is TGTGCCAGCAGCTTAGATTCAGGCCCTAGCAATCAGCCCCAGCATTTT. This encodes CASSLDSGPSNQPQHF. Using reference TRBV7-2 and TRBJ1-5 for the parts outside the CDR3, the full variable domain is GAGVSQSPSNKVTEKGKDVELRCDPISGHTALYWYRQSLGQGLEFLIYFQGNSAPDKSGLPSDRFSAERTGGSVSTLTIQRTQQEDSAVYLCASSLDSGPSNQPQHFGDGTRLSIL.

This chain connects TRBV7-2 to TRBJ2-7; D might be TRBD1 or TRBD2, each matching 5 bases. Looked up from germline, CDR1 is SGHTA and CDR2 is FQGNSA. This CDR3 is built from 15 residues. The V and J ends lost 5 bases and 0 bases respectively, with 14 bases between them. The CDR3 DNA reads as TGTGCCAGCAGCCTCCGGGACCCCAGCTCCTACGAGCAGTACTTC. This codes for CASSLRDPSSYEQYF.

This clonotype was recorded many times. The J gene is TRBJ2-5, the V gene TRBV29-1; D remains ambiguous. Germline loops: CDR1 SQVTM, CDR2 ANQGSEA. The CDR3 spans 14 residues. V was pared by 1 base and J by 0 bases, with 9 bases between. CDR3 DNA: TGCAGCGTTGAAGCTGTGGGGTACCAAGAGACCCAGTACTTC. It specifies CSVEAVGYQETQYF.

The rearrangement uses TRBV6-2 or TRBV6-3 and TRBJ1-2, with D maybe TRBD1 (5 bases). The germline V gene has CDR1 MNHEY and CDR2 SVGEGT. CDR3 size: 14 residues. V gave up 3 bases and J gave up 7 bases, with 15 bases separating them. CDR3 amino acids: CASSYGLQVSGYTF. CDR3 sequence (DNA): TGTGCCAGCAGTTATGGACTACAGGTTTCTGGCTACACCTTC.

This clonotype was seen a handful of times. The rearrangement joins TRBV20-1 to TRBJ2-1, with TRBD2 matching 8 bases. CDR3 length: 16 residues. Germline values: CDR1 DFQATT, CDR2 SNEGSKA (reference sequence). The junction had 12 bases not matched to a gene; V was cut back by 3 bases and J by 5 bases. CDR3 amino acids: CSASRLLRGADNEQFF. The DNA for the CDR3 is TGCAGTGCTAGCCGCCTATTGCGGGGGGCCGACAATGAGCAGTTCTTC.

This clonotype appeared a few times. The chain carries TRBV2 and TRBJ2-7, with D unclear. The CDR3 covers 11 residues. Germline V gives CDR1 SNHLY, CDR2 FYNNEI. The germline V and J ends were trimmed by 7 bases and 4 bases, with 8 bases remaining between them. CDR3 sequence (DNA): TGTGCCAGCAAGGTGAATTACGAGCAGTACTTC. Its translation is CASKVNYEQYF. The entire variable domain, with the rest obtained from reference TRBV2 and TRBJ2-7, is as follows: EPEVTQTPSHQVTQMGQEVILRCVPISNHLYFYWYRQILGQKVEFLVSFYNNEISEKSEIFDDQFSVERPDGSNFTLKIRSTKLEDSAMYFCASKVNYEQYFGPGTRLTVT.

This clonotype was counted only a few times. The chain couples TRBV7-9 to TRBJ1-1; D remains unclear. The length of the CDR3 is 13 residues. The germline V gene encodes CDR1 SEHNR and CDR2 FQNEAQ (reference sequence). Between the trimmed V and J ends, which lost 6 bases and 1 base, there was a span of 9 bases. Here the CDR3 DNA reads TGTGCCAGCAGACCCACAGAGAACACTGAAGCTTTCTTT. It encodes CASRPTENTEAFF.

The gene calls are TRBV7-3 and TRBJ1-4; no definite D call. V was shortened by 5 bases and J by 7 bases, with 11 bases between the two germline ends. Germline assignment: CDR1 SGHTA and CDR2 FQGTGA. The CDR3 has 13 amino acids. The CDR3 coding sequence is TGTGCCAGCAGCCCTCGACGGGGTGAAAAACTGTTTTTT. It translates to CASSPRRGEKLFF. Using reference TRBV7-3 and TRBJ1-4 for the parts outside the CDR3, the full variable domain is GAGVSQTPSNKVTEKGKYVELRCDPISGHTALYWYRQSLGQGPEFLIYFQGTGAADDSGLPNDRFFAVRPEGSVSTLKIQRTERGDSAVYLCASSPRRGEKLFFGSGTQLSVL.

This clonotype was counted only a few times. The J gene is TRBJ2-1, the V gene TRBV18; the D gene is possibly TRBD1 (6 bases). There are 15 residues in the CDR3. V lost 3 bases and J lost 10, with 19 bases in between. Germline CDR1 KGHSH, CDR2 LQKENI. The CDR3 bases are TGTGCCAGCTCACCTACTGCCCCCAGGGGAGACGAGCAGTTCTTC. This translates into CASSPTAPRGDEQFF.

This clonotype was observed many times. The rearrangement links TRBV11-2 to TRBJ2-3; D unclear. This CDR3 has 11 amino acids. Germline V lookup: CDR1 SGHAT, CDR2 FQNNGV. V was pared by 1 base and J by 14 bases, with 10 bases between. The CDR3 spells CASSLGRRLYF. The CDR3 bases are TGTGCCAGCAGCTTAGGTAGAAGGTTGTATTTT.

Written as DNA, the CDR3 is TGTGCCAGCAGTGAAGGGGGCAGACTCTACGAGCAGTACGTC. It specifies CASSEGGRLYEQYV. The chain links TRBV6-1 to TRBJ2-7; the D gene is possibly TRBD1 (5 bases). V lost 1 base and J lost 3, with 10 bases in between. This CDR3 has 14 residues. Germline CDR1 MNHNS, CDR2 SASEGT.

The DNA for the CDR3 is TGTGCCAGCAGGTTCGGACTAGCCGAATTCAAAAACATTCAGTACTTC. Protein: CASRFGLAEFKNIQYF. The genes are TRBV6-6 and TRBJ2-4; 8 bases match TRBD2. The CDR3 totals 16 residues. Germline CDR1 reads MNHNY; CDR2 reads SVGAGI (reference sequence). J was trimmed by 3 bases and V by 6 bases; bases with no gene match: 10.

The chain combines TRBV28 with TRBJ2-5, with D perhaps TRBD1 (6 bases). The V gene lost 3 bases and the J gene lost 0 bases, with 17 bases spanning the gap. CDR3 length: 17 residues. Germline CDR1 and CDR2: MDHEN and SYDVKM. CDR3: CASSFRDTLPYQETQYF. CDR3 sequence (DNA): TGTGCCAGCAGTTTTCGGGACACCTTACCGTACCAAGAGACCCAGTACTTC.

The chain combines TRBV7-9 with TRBJ1-2; D uncertain. Deletions cut 6 bases from V and 7 bases from J, with 15 bases between. Germline V lookup: CDR1 SEHNR, CDR2 FQNEAQ (reference sequence). The CDR3 contains 13 residues. CDR3 coding DNA: TGTGCCAGCAGTTTGGACGGCTTCGGTGGCTACACCTTC. This codes for CASSLDGFGGYTF.

This clonotype was found many times. The chain combines TRBV20-1 with TRBJ2-7, with D maybe TRBD1 (6 bases). The CDR3 is 15 amino acids. The ends were cut back, 0 bases at V and 5 bases at J, with 17 bases in the middle. The V gene's germline CDR1 is DFQATT and CDR2 SNEGSKA (reference sequence). For the CDR3, the DNA is TGCAGTGCTAGAGATATGGGGGCCGGTCCCCACGAGCAGTACGTC. This encodes CSARDMGAGPHEQYV.

The sample holds many counts of this clonotype. The rearrangement links TRBV10-3 to TRBJ2-5; the match to TRBD2 covers 12 bases. CDR1 and CDR2 from the germline V gene are ENHRY and SYGVKD. The V and J ends lost 2 bases and 5 bases, in that order; junction bases with no gene match: 6. There are 16 residues in the CDR3. For the CDR3, the DNA is TGTGCCATCAGTGAGGGACTAGCGGGGTTTGTGGAGACCCAGTACTTC. Translating gives CAISEGLAGFVETQYF.

The chain has TRBV6-5 and TRBJ1-2; D not resolved. The germline V gene encodes CDR1 MNHEY and CDR2 SVGAGI. The CDR3 contains 13 residues. With 7 bases removed from V and 0 bases from J, the gap between germline ends came to 9 bases. CDR3 nucleotides: TGTGCCAGCATATCACCCGCTAACTATGGCTACACCTTC. Its translation is CASISPANYGYTF.

The table lists this clonotype with a few counts. CDR3 in DNA: TGTGCCAGTAGGGCCCAGAACAATGAGCAGTTCTTC. Its translation is CASRAQNNEQFF. The V call is TRBV6-2 or TRBV6-3, the J call TRBJ2-1, with D uncertain. Between the trimmed V and J ends, which lost 9 bases and 5 bases, there was a span of 11 bases. CDR1 MNHEY and CDR2 SVGEGT come from the germline V gene. CDR3 length equals 12 residues.

This clonotype has a handful of counts. V gene TRBV6-2 or TRBV6-3 combines with J gene TRBJ2-3; TRBD1 is a possible D gene (6 bases). V was cut by 10 bases and J by 0 bases, with 8 bases left in between. From germline, CDR1 is MNHEY and CDR2 SVGEGT. The CDR3 extends over 12 amino acids. The CDR3 nucleotides read TGTGCCACCACAGGGAGCACAGATACGCAGTATTTT. Protein sequence: CATTGSTDTQYF.

The sample holds a few counts of this clonotype. The chain recombines TRBV7-2 with TRBJ2-5; 9 nucleotides agree with TRBD1. This CDR3 comprises 15 residues. Germline lookup yields CDR1 SGHTA and CDR2 FQGNSA. V shed 3 bases, J shed 2 bases, and the junction held 4 bases outside the gene matches. The CDR3 sequence is CASSLDRGDQETQYF. DNA of the CDR3: TGTGCCAGCAGCTTGGACAGGGGAGATCAAGAGACCCAGTACTTC.

The sample holds a few counts of this clonotype. The V call is TRBV6-1, the J call TRBJ1-4; possible D gene TRBD1, 5 bases. The V end lost 6 bases, the J end lost 11 bases, and 16 bases lay between the germline ends. The CDR3 runs to 13 residues. Germline loops: CDR1 MNHNS, CDR2 SASEGT. The CDR3: CASRADGGRKLFF. CDR3 nucleotide sequence: TGTGCCAGCAGGGCGGACGGGGGGAGGAAACTGTTTTTT.